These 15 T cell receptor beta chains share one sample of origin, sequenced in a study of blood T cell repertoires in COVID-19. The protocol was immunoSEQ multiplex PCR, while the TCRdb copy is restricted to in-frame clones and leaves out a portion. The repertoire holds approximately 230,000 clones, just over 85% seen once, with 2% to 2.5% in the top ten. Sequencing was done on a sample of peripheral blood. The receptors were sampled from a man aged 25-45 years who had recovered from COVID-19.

This chain's CDR3 is CASSYSSRTEKLFF. CDR3 sequence (DNA): TGTGCCAGCAGTTACTCGTCGAGGACAGAAAAACTGTTTTTT. The gene calls are TRBV6-5 and TRBJ1-4; D perhaps matches TRBD1 (5 bases). V gave up 0 bases and J gave up 8 bases, with 10 bases separating them. The CDR3 consists of 14 residues. The germline V gene has CDR1 MNHEY and CDR2 SVGAGI.

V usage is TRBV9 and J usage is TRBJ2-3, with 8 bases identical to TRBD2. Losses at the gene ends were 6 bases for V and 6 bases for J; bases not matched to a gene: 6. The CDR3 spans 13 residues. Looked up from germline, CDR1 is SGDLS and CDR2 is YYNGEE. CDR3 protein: CASNRLASDTQYF. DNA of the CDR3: TGTGCCAGCAATCGACTAGCGTCGGATACGCAGTATTTT.

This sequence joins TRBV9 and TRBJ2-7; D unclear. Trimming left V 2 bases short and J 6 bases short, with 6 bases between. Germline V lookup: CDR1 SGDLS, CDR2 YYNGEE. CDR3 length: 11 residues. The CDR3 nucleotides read TGTGCCAGCAGCGTGGCCCCCGAGCAGTACTTC. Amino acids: CASSVAPEQYF.

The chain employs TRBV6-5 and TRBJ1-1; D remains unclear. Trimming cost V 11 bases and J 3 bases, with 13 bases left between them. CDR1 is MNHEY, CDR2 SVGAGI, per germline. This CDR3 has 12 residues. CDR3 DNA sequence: TGTGCCTCGGTACGGGAGTACACTGAAGCTTTCTTT. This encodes CASVREYTEAFF.

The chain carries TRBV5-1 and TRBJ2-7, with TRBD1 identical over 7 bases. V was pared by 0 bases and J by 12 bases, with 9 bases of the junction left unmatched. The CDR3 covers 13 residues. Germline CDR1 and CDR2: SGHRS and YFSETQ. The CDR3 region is CASSLDGDSSLYF. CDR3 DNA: TGCGCCAGCAGCTTGGACGGGGACAGCAGTCTGTACTTC. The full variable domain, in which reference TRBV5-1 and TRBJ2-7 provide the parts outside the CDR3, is KAGVTQTPRYLIKTRGQQVTLSCSPISGHRSVSWYQQTPGQGLQFLFEYFSETQRNKGNFPGRFSGRQFSNSRSEMNVSTLELGDSALYLCASSLDGDSSLYFGPGTRLTVT.

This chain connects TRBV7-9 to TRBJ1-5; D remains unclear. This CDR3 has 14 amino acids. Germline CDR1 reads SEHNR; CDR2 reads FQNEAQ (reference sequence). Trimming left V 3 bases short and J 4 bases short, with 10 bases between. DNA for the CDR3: TGTGCCAGCAGCTTGAACGCGGGGAATCAGCCCCAGCATTTT. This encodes CASSLNAGNQPQHF.

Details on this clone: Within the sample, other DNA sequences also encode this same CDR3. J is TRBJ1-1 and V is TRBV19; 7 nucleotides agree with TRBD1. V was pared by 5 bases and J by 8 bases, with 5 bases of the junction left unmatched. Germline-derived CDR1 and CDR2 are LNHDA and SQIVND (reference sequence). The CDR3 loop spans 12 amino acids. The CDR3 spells CASSPRDREAFF. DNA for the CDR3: TGTGCCAGTAGTCCTCGGGACAGAGAAGCTTTCTTT. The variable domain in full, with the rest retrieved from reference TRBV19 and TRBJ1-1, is DGGITQSPKYLFRKEGQNVTLSCEQNLNHDAMYWYRQDPGQGLRLIYYSQIVNDFQKGDIAEGYSVSREKKESFPLTVTSAQKNPTAFYLCASSPRDREAFFGQGTRLTVV.

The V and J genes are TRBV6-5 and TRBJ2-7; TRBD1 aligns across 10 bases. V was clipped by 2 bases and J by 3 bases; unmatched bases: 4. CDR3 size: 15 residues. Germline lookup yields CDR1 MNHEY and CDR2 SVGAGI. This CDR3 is CASSYPGQGIYEQYF. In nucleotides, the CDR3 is TGTGCCAGCAGTTACCCGGGACAGGGGATCTACGAGCAGTACTTC.

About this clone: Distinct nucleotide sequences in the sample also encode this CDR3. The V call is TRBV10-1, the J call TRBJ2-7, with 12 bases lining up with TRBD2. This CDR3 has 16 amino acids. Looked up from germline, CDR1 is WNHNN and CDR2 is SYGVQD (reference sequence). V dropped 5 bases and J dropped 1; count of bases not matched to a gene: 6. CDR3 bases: TGCGCCAGCAGTCCGGGACTAGCGGGTTCGTCCTACGAGCAGTACTTC. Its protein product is CASSPGLAGSSYEQYF.

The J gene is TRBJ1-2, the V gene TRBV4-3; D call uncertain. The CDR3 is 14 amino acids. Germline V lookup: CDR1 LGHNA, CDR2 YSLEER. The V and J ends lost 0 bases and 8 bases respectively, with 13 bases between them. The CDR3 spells CASSQESTARGYTF. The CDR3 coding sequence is TGCGCCAGCAGCCAAGAGAGTACGGCCAGGGGCTACACCTTC.

CDR3 nucleotide sequence: TGTGCCAGCAGCTACCCGACAGAGGCCTCCTACGAGCAGTACTTC. Amino acid sequence: CASSYPTEASYEQYF. The chain carries TRBV7-9 and TRBJ2-7, with D tentatively TRBD1 (5 bases). The CDR3 runs 15 residues. With 4 bases removed from V and 0 bases from J, the gap between germline ends came to 13 bases. The germline V gene encodes CDR1 SEHNR and CDR2 FQNEAQ (reference sequence).

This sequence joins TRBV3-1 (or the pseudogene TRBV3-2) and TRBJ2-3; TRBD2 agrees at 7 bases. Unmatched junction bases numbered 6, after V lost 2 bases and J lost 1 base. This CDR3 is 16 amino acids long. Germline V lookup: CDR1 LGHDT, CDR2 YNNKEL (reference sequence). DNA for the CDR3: TGTGCCAGCAGCCAATCGAGCGGGGACGGCACAGATACGCAGTATTTT. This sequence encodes CASSQSSGDGTDTQYF.

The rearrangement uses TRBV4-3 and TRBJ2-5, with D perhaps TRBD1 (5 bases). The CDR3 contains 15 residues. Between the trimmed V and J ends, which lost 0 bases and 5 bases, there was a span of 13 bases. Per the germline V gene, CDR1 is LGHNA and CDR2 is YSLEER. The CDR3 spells CASSQDPGRGETQYF. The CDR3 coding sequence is TGCGCCAGCAGCCAAGACCCAGGGCGAGGCGAGACCCAGTACTTC.

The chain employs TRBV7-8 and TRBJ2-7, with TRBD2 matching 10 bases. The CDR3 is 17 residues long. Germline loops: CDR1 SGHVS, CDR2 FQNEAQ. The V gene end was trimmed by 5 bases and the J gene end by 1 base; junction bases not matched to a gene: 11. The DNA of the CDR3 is TGTGCCAGCAGCAAAACCCTTTTTAGCGGGGGGTCCTACGAGCAGTACTTC. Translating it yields CASSKTLFSGGSYEQYF.

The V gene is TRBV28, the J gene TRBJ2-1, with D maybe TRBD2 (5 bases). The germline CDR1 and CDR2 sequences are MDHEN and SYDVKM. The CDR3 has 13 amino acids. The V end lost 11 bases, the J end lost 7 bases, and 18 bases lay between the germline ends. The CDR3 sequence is CAGGPPRWNEQFF. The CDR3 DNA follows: TGTGCCGGAGGACCCCCCAGGTGGAATGAGCAGTTCTTC.